This T cell receptor beta chain was obtained from a study of blood T cell repertoires in COVID-19. Here immunoSEQ multiplex PCR was the method, and the copy in TCRdb shows in-frame clones only, minus some. The data show more than 250,000 clones, about 85% seen once. Trimming cost V 4 bases and J 7 bases; bases outside gene matches: 7. CDR3 length: 14 amino acids. Per the germline V gene, CDR1 is GTSNPN and CDR2 is SVGIG (reference sequence). Only one count was recorded for this clone. The receptor was derived from a woman aged 25 to 39 who had recovered from COVID-19. The material sequenced was PBMCs or T cells enriched from blood (not recorded which). The chain has TRBV30 and TRBJ1-3, with 10 bases that match TRBD1. The CDR3 sequence: CAWNGQGVWNTIYF. CDR3 in DNA: TGTGCCTGGAACGGACAGGGGGTATGGAACACCATATATTTT.